This T cell receptor beta chain derives from a study of Tregs in tolerant kidney transplant recipients (dated by TCRdb to the late 2010s). Regarding the complete study: Related donors were used in the transplants with nonmyeloablative bone marrow transplantation, and mixed chimerism was transient in the human trials. The study applied TCRbeta sequencing to find donor-specific regulatory T cells before combined kidney and bone marrow transplantation and then followed those same cells after transplant.

Paper-wide results and their limitations: Donor-specific Treg expansion exceeded global Treg expansion in tolerant patients, suggesting antigen-driven rather than nonspecific expansion. Expanding Tregs with activated donor B cells appeared to identify the most biologically relevant and donor-specific TCRbeta repertoire. For some patients the PCR primers changed over time, which made it impossible to compare the samples from those patients at the nucleotide level. Because only a small number of patients were included, the study had limitations, and the results will need to be validated in larger populations as well as under other immunosuppression protocols. Biological reproducibility was not examined directly, but technical replication error appeared to be minimal.

For TCRbeta CDR3 sequencing, genomic DNA was extracted from sorted cells using the QIAGEN DNeasy Blood and Tissue Kit. High-throughput TCRbeta CDR3 sequencing was carried out commercially through immunoSEQ, with PCR amplification with bias correction and internal controls included. The authors' pipeline ran thus. Unique productive TCRbeta sequences were defined by CDR3 nucleotide sequence where primers matched, otherwise by CDR3 amino acid sequence with Vbeta and Jbeta genes. To correct for sorting error, sequences found in more than one sorted population at a frequency ratio of 2:1 or less were discarded, and the remaining shared sequences were assigned to the population with the higher frequency. Donor-reactive sequences were defined as at least 5-fold expanded in CFSE-low cells versus unstimulated cells, with frequency of at least 0.01% in CFSE-low cells. Repertoire divergence was quantified by Jensen-Shannon divergence using the top 100 TCRbeta sequences ranked by frequency. For samples with multiple sequencing runs, sorting error was corrected separately for each run before the runs were pooled. TCRdb holds this immuneACCESS table with in-frame rearrangements only. Some clones are missing; in checked studies, unresolved V genes explain under half, and the rest has no known cause. V and J calls and clone size come straight from that table; D and trimming were deduced from the DNA. This specimen's table enumerates fewer than 35,000 clones. 6.5% to 8% of the sample lies in the top ten.

According to the study, the label for this sample's time point signals: blood sample drawn before combined kidney and bone marrow transplant. Thawed PBMCs were FACS-sorted into unstimulated Tregs (CD4+CD25+CD127-), CD4+ non-Tregs (CD4+CD25-), CD4 cells and CD8 cells. The patients were a few recipients of combined kidney and bone marrow transplants from the ITN036ST trial, and samples were available only for these trial subjects. Healthy control blood was separated into PBMCs by Ficoll density gradient and cryopreserved, and patient PBMCs were collected both before and after transplant. With regard to this clone: Its binding antigen is unknown. The read ends 3 residues shy of where the CDR3 ends; the end is completed using the germline J gene.

Relative to germline, V is 2 bases shorter and J is 1 base shorter, with 7 bases between their ends. From a lookup of the germline V gene (reference sequence), CDR1 and CDR2 are PRHDT and FYEKMQ. The CDR3 numbers 14 residues from cysteine through phenylalanine. The CDR3 was read in part: 33 bases, with the frame set at base 1. The sequence came from a human donor who received a combined kidney and bone marrow transplant. The V and J segments used are TRBV13 and TRBJ2-3, and possibly TRBD1, on 5 matching bases. The source was CD8+ T cells from blood, collected before the transplant. The covered CDR3 bases are TGTGCCAGCAGCTTAAACAGGCGCACAGATACG. Its coded protein is CASSLNRRTDT. The entire CDR3 is CASSLNRRTDTQYF.